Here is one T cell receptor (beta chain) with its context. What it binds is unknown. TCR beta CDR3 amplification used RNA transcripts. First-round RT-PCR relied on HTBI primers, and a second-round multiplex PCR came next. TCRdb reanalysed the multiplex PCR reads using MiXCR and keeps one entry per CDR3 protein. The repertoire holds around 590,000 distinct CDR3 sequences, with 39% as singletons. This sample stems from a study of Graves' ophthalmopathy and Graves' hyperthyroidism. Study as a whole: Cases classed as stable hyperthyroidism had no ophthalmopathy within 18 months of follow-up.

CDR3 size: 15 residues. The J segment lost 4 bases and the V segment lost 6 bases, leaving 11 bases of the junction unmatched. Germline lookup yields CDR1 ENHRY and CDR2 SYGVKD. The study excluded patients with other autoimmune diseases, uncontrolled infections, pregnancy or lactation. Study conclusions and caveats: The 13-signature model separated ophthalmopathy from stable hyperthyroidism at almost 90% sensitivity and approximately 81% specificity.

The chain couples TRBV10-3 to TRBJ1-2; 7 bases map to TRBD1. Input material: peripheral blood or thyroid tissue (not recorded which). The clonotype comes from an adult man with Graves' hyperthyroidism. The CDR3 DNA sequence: TGTGCCATCAGACAGGGGACAGTCTCGGGCTATGGCTACACCTTC. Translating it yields CAIRQGTVSGYGYTF.